This T cell receptor (beta chain) was documented in a study of blood T cell repertoires in COVID-19. Looking at the study overall: Some COVID-19 samples were acute and others convalescent; all came from the United States, Italy and Spain. In each case, the material was cDNA or gDNA derived from T cells, B-cell-depleted T cells, or PBMCs.

Per the original data handling: Amplification of reference gene primers provided the estimated nucleated cell counts. Profiled with immunoSEQ multiplex PCR; TCRdb holds only in-frame clones, not every one. V, J and clone size are taken as reported in that table, and D and trimming were inferred from the DNA itself. The sample shows 28,000 or so clones, 90% of them seen only once. This CDR3 is built from 13 residues. V was trimmed by 5 bases and J by 7 bases, leaving 11 bases between them. CDR1 is LNHDA and CDR2 is SQIVND in the germline V gene (reference sequence). This clone was counted a single time.

The receptor comes from a human donor in a cohort sampled during active COVID-19. The material sequenced was peripheral blood. This rearrangement joins TRBV19 to TRBJ2-2; weak D call: TRBD2 (5 bases). CDR3 nucleotide sequence: TGTGCCAGTAGTCTTGGGGAGCTCGGGGAGCTGTTTTTT. Its protein is CASSLGELGELFF.